These 19 T cell receptor beta chains were all obtained from the same sample, sequenced in a study of blood T cell repertoires in COVID-19. Libraries were prepared by immunoSEQ multiplex PCR; TCRdb keeps only in-frame clonotypes and omits some of them. The profile covers around 100,000 clones, with about 77% appearing a single time and roughly a third taken by the ten largest. What was sequenced was peripheral blood. The source is a man in his 70s with active or convalescent COVID-19.

This chain links TRBV5-1 with TRBJ2-6, with a tentative D call TRBD1 (6 bases). The V end lost 0 bases, the J end lost 0 bases, and 10 bases lay between the germline ends. The CDR3 is 17 residues long. The germline V gene has CDR1 SGHRS and CDR2 YFSETQ. DNA of the CDR3: TGCGCCAGCAGCTTGGGCGCAGGGGACTCTGGGGCCAACGTCCTGACTTTC. It is translated as CASSLGAGDSGANVLTF. Full variable domain (rest looked up from reference TRBV5-1 and TRBJ2-6): KAGVTQTPRYLIKTRGQQVTLSCSPISGHRSVSWYQQTPGQGLQFLFEYFSETQRNKGNFPGRFSGRQFSNSRSEMNVSTLELGDSALYLCASSLGAGDSGANVLTFGAGSRLTVL.

J is TRBJ1-1 and V is TRBV9; no clear D. The germline gives CDR1 SGDLS, CDR2 YYNGEE. This CDR3 comprises 14 residues. V gave up 6 bases and J gave up 3 bases, with 15 bases separating them. CDR3 loop: CASTPGVEDTEAFF. CDR3 DNA: TGTGCCAGCACCCCCGGGGTCGAGGACACTGAAGCTTTCTTT.

This chain uses TRBV4-2 with TRBJ1-1, with TRBD1 as a possible D gene (5 bases). Trimming cost V 0 bases and J 3 bases, with 11 bases left between them. In germline, CDR1 is LGHNA, CDR2 YNFKEQ. The CDR3 extends over 15 amino acids. CDR3 nucleotide sequence: TGTGCCAGCAGCCAAGATACGGGGGACCACACTGAAGCTTTCTTT. This sequence encodes CASSQDTGDHTEAFF.

The chain combines TRBV11-2 with TRBJ1-2; the match to TRBD1 covers 7 bases. V shed 3 bases, J shed 6 bases, and the junction held 4 bases outside the gene matches. Germline V gives CDR1 SGHAT, CDR2 FQNNGV. The length of the CDR3 is 13 residues. In DNA, the CDR3 is TGTGCCAGCAGCTTCCGGGACAGAGATGGCTACACCTTC. Translated: CASSFRDRDGYTF.

The chain employs TRBV5-1 and TRBJ1-4; TRBD1 agrees at 8 bases. The trim removed 5 bases at V and 6 bases at J, leaving 9 bases unmatched. Per germline, CDR1 SGHRS and CDR2 YFSETQ. This CDR3 is built from 15 residues. The CDR3 coding sequence is TGCGCCAGCAGACAAGGACAGGGTTGGTATGAAAAACTGTTTTTT. It specifies CASRQGQGWYEKLFF. The variable domain in full, completed from reference TRBV5-1 and TRBJ1-4, reads KAGVTQTPRYLIKTRGQQVTLSCSPISGHRSVSWYQQTPGQGLQFLFEYFSETQRNKGNFPGRFSGRQFSNSRSEMNVSTLELGDSALYLCASRQGQGWYEKLFFGSGTQLSVL.

This clone was detected only a few times. V is TRBV2 and J is TRBJ2-3, with D possibly being TRBD1 (5 bases). Germline CDR1 is SNHLY and CDR2 is FYNNEI. V was shortened by 6 bases and J by 0 bases, with 13 bases between the two germline ends. This CDR3 region has 15 residues. CDR3 residues: CASSKGAHSTDTQYF. The DNA for the CDR3 is TGTGCCAGCAGCAAAGGGGCACATAGCACAGATACGCAGTATTTT.

The chain uses TRBV5-4 and TRBJ1-2; D is possibly TRBD1 (5 bases). V was clipped by 0 bases and J by 1 base, with 10 bases between them. Germline V CDR1 and CDR2: SGHNT, YYREEE (reference sequence). This CDR3 is built from 15 residues. CDR3 DNA: TGTGCCAGCAGCTTGGCTGGGGCTGGTAACTATGGCTACACCTTC. Amino acids: CASSLAGAGNYGYTF.

The chain combines TRBV25-1 with TRBJ2-1; D gene ambiguous. Per the germline V gene, CDR1 is MGHDK and CDR2 is SYGVNS. V was cut by 4 bases and J by 8 bases, with 18 bases left in between. The CDR3 covers 15 residues. The CDR3 DNA follows: TGTGCCAGCAGTGGCCGAACCTACGTGCTAGATGAGCAGTTCTTC. This gives the protein CASSGRTYVLDEQFF. The full variable domain, in which reference TRBV25-1 and TRBJ2-1 provide the parts outside the CDR3, is EADIYQTPRYLVIGTGKKITLECSQTMGHDKMYWYQQDPGMELHLIHYSYGVNSTEKGDLSSESTVSRIRTEHFPLTLESARPSHTSQYLCASSGRTYVLDEQFFGPGTRLTVL.

The V gene is TRBV5-8, the J gene TRBJ2-2; D may be TRBD2 (6 bases). Germline V gene sequence: CDR1 SGHTS, CDR2 YDEGEE. This CDR3 spans 16 amino acids. The V end lost 0 bases, the J end lost 0 bases, and 9 bases lay between the germline ends. CDR3 coding DNA: TGTGCCAGCAGCTTGGCAACTAGCCCGAACACCGGGGAGCTGTTTTTT. As protein: CASSLATSPNTGELFF.

The genes are TRBV27 and TRBJ2-7; TRBD1 matches at 11 bases. V lost 4 bases to trimming and J lost 5 bases; unmatched junction nucleotides: 1. From germline, CDR1 is MNHEY and CDR2 SMNVEV (reference sequence). CDR3 length: 13 amino acids. The CDR3 is CASSWTGGDEQYF. For the CDR3, the DNA is TGTGCCAGCAGTTGGACAGGGGGCGACGAGCAGTACTTC.

This clone was counted a few times. The gene calls are TRBV19 and TRBJ1-5, with 9 bases fitting TRBD1. With 4 bases clipped from V and 3 bases from J, the junction kept 4 bases outside the gene matches. Germline V gives CDR1 LNHDA, CDR2 SQIVND (reference sequence). The length of the CDR3 is 15 residues. The CDR3 DNA is TGTGCCAGTAGTACCGGACAGGGGAACAATCAGCCCCAGCATTTT. Protein: CASSTGQGNNQPQHF. Full variable domain (outside the CDR3, taken from reference TRBV19 and TRBJ1-5): DGGITQSPKYLFRKEGQNVTLSCEQNLNHDAMYWYRQDPGQGLRLIYYSQIVNDFQKGDIAEGYSVSREKKESFPLTVTSAQKNPTAFYLCASSTGQGNNQPQHFGDGTRLSIL.

This chain links TRBV28 with TRBJ1-5; TRBD1 is a possible D gene (6 bases). V was shortened by 4 bases and J by 3 bases, with 10 bases between the two germline ends. The germline CDR1 and CDR2 sequences are MDHEN and SYDVKM. The CDR3 spans 14 residues. The CDR3 region has the DNA TGTGCCAGCAGTTCGGACAGCGTCAATCAGCCCCAGCATTTT. Protein: CASSSDSVNQPQHF.

The chain combines TRBV30 with TRBJ1-3; 7 nucleotides align to TRBD1. The CDR3 spans 14 residues. Germline V lookup: CDR1 GTSNPN, CDR2 SVGIG (reference sequence). The junction had 7 bases not matched to a gene; V was cut back by 8 bases and J by 0 bases. The CDR3 spells CATTGQSSGNTIYF. In DNA, the CDR3 is TGTGCCACGACAGGGCAGAGCTCTGGAAACACCATATATTTT.

The rearrangement joins TRBV24-1 to TRBJ1-5, with D perhaps matching TRBD1 (6 bases). There are 12 residues in the CDR3. Trimming stripped 3 bases from V and 7 bases from J, with 6 bases between. CDR1 is KGHDR and CDR2 is SFDVKD in the germline V gene. As DNA, the CDR3 is TGTGCCACCAGTGATGGGGGCCAGCCCCAGCATTTT. This encodes CATSDGGQPQHF.

The rearrangement joins TRBV19 to TRBJ2-5; TRBD2 matches at 8 bases. From germline, CDR1 is LNHDA and CDR2 SQIVND (reference sequence). Losses at the gene ends were 3 bases for V and 2 bases for J; bases not matched to a gene: 8. This CDR3 is 16 amino acids long. CDR3 loop: CASSMRAGGLQETQYF. CDR3 in DNA: TGTGCCAGTAGTATGAGGGCGGGGGGACTACAAGAGACCCAGTACTTC.

This clone has a single count. As DNA, the CDR3 is TGTGCCAGCAGAGGGACAGATGAGCAGTTCTTC. It yields the protein CASRGTDEQFF. The chain is built from TRBV11-2 and TRBJ2-1, with 7 bases that match TRBD1. Germline V CDR1 and CDR2: SGHAT, FQNNGV. This CDR3 is built from 11 residues. V lost 6 bases, J lost 8 bases, and 1 base stayed unmatched. Using reference TRBV11-2 and TRBJ2-1 for the parts outside the CDR3, the full variable domain is EAGVAQSPRYKIIEKRQSVAFWCNPISGHATLYWYQQILGQGPKLLIQFQNNGVVDDSQLPKDRFSAERLKGVDSTLKIQPAKLEDSAVYLCASRGTDEQFFGPGTRLTVL.

The genes are TRBV19 and TRBJ1-1; 7 bases map to TRBD1. The CDR3 consists of 14 residues. The J segment lost 8 bases and the V segment lost 5 bases, leaving 11 bases of the junction unmatched. Per the germline V gene, CDR1 is LNHDA and CDR2 is SQIVND (reference sequence). CDR3 sequence: CASSAQGERGEAFF. As DNA, the CDR3 is TGTGCCAGTAGTGCGCAGGGGGAGAGGGGGGAAGCTTTCTTT.

The chain combines TRBV12-3 or TRBV12-4 with TRBJ1-4; TRBD1 might be the D (5 bases). CDR3 length: 11 residues. The germline V and J ends were trimmed by 4 bases and 8 bases, with 5 bases remaining between them. The CDR3 sequence: CASSSGEKLFF. CDR3 sequence (DNA): TGTGCCAGCAGTTCAGGGGAAAAACTGTTTTTT.

This chain joins TRBV5-6 and TRBJ2-3; 9 nucleotides align to TRBD2. Germline V CDR1 and CDR2: SGHDT, YYEEEE. There are 15 residues in the CDR3. J gave up 4 bases and V 1 base, and 4 bases lay outside the gene matches. CDR3 sequence (DNA): TGTGCCAGCAGCTTGACGGCGGGGGGGCCAGATACGCAGTATTTT. Amino acid sequence: CASSLTAGGPDTQYF.